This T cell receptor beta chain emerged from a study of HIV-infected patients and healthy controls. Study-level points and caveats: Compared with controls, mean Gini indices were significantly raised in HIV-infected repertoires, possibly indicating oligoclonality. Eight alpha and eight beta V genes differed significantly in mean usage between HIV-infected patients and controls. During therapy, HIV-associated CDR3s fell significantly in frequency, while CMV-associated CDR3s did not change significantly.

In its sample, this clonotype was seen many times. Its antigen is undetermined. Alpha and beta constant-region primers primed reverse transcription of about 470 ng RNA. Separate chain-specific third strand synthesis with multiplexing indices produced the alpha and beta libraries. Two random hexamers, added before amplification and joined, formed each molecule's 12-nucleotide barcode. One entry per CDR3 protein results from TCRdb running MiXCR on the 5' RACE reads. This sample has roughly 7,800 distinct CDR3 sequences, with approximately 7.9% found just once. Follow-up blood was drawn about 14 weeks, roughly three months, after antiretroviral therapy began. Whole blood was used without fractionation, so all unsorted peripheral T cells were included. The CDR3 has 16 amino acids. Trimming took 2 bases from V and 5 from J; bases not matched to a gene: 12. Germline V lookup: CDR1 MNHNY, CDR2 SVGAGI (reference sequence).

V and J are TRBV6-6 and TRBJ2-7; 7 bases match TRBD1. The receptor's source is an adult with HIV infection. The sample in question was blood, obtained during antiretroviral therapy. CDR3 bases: TGTGCCAGCAGTTACCTAGACAGGGCGGGCGGCCACGAGCAGTACGTC. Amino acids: CASSYLDRAGGHEQYV.